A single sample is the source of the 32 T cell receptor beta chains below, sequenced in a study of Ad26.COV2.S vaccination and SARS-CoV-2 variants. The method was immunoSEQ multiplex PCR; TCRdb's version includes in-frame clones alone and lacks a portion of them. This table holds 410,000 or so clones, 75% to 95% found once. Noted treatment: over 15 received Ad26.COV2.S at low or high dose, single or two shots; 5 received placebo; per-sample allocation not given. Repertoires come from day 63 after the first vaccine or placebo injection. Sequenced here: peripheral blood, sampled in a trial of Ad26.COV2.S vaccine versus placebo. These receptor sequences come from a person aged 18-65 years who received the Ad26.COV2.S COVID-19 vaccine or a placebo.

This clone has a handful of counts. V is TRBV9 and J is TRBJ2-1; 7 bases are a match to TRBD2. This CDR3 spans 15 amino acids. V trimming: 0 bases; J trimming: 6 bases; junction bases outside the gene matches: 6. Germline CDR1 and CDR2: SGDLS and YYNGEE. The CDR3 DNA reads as TGTGCCAGCAGCGTAGAAAGTACTAGCGCCAATGAGCAGTTCTTC. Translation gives CASSVESTSANEQFF.

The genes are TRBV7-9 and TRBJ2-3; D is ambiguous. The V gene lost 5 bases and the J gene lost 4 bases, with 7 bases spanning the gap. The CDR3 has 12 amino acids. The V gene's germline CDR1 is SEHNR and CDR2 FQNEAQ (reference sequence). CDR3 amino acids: CASSPGPDTQYF. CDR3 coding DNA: TGTGCCAGCAGCCCAGGCCCAGATACGCAGTATTTT. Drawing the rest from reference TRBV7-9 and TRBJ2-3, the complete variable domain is DTGVSQNPRHKITKRGQNVTFRCDPISEHNRLYWYRQTLGQGPEFLTYFQNEAQLEKSRLLSDRFSAERPKGSFSTLEIQRTEQGDSAMYLCASSPGPDTQYFGPGTRLTVL.

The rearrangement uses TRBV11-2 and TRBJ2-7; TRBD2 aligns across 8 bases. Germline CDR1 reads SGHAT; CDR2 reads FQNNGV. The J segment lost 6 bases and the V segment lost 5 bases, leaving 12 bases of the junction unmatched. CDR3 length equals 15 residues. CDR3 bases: TGTGCCAGCAGCCTACCCCAGCGGGAGTCTCCCGAGCAGTACTTC. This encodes CASSLPQRESPEQYF. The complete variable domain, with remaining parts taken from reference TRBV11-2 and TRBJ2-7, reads EAGVAQSPRYKIIEKRQSVAFWCNPISGHATLYWYQQILGQGPKLLIQFQNNGVVDDSQLPKDRFSAERLKGVDSTLKIQPAKLEDSAVYLCASSLPQRESPEQYFGPGTRLTVT.

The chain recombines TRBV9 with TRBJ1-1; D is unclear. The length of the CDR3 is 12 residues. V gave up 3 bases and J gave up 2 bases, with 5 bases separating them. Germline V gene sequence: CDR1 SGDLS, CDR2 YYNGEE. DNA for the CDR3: TGTGCCAGCAGCGCGCACAACACTGAAGCTTTCTTT. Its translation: CASSAHNTEAFF.

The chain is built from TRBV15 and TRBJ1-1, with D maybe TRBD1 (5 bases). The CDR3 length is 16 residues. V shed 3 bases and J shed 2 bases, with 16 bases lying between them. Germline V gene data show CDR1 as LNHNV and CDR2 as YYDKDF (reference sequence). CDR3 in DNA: TGTGCCACCAGCAGGTCGGTAGGGAGGGACAACACTGAAGCTTTCTTT. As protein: CATSRSVGRDNTEAFF.

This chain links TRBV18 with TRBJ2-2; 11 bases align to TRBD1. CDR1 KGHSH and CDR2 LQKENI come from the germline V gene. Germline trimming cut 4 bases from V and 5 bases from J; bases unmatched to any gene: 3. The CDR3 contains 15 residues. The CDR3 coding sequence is TGTGCCAGCTCACAAGGACAGGGGGCGACCGGGGAGCTGTTTTTT. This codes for CASSQGQGATGELFF.

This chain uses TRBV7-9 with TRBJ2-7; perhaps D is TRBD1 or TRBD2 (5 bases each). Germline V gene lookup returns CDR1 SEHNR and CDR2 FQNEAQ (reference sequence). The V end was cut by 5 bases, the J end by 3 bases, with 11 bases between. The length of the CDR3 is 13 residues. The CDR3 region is CASSRDGYYEQYF. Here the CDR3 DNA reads TGTGCCAGCAGCCGGGACGGTTACTACGAGCAGTACTTC.

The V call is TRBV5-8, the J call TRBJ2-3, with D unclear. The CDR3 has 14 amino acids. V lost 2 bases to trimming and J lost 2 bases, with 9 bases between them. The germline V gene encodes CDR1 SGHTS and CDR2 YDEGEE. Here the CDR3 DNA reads TGTGCCAGCAGCTTTGGGGTACTCACAGATACGCAGTATTTT. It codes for CASSFGVLTDTQYF.

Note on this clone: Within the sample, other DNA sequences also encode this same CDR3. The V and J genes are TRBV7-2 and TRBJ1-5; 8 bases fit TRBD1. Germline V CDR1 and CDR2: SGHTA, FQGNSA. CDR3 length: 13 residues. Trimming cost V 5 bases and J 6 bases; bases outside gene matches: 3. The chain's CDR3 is CASSLQGGQPQHF. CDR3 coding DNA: TGTGCCAGCAGCCTACAGGGGGGTCAGCCCCAGCATTTT.

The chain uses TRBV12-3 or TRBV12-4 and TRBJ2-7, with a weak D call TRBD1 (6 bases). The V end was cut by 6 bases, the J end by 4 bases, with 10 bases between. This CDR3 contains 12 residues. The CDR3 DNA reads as TGTGCCAGCAGACTCGGACAGTACGAGCAGTACTTC. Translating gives CASRLGQYEQYF.

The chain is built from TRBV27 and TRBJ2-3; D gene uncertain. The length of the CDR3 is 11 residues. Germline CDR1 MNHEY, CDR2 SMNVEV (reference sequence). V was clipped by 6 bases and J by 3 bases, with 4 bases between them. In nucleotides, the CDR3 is TGTGCCAGCAGAACGACAGATACGCAGTATTTT. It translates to CASRTTDTQYF.

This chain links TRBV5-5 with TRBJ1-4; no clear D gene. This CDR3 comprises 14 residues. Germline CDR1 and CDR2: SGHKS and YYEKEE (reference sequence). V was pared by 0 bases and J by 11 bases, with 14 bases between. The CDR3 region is CASSLEVGYGKLFF. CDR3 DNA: TGTGCCAGCAGCTTGGAAGTAGGGTACGGGAAACTGTTTTTT.

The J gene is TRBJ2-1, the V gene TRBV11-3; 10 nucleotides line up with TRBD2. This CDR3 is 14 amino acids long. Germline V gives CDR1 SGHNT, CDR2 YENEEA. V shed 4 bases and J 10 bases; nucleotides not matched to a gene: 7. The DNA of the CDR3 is TGTGCCAGCAGCTACGGGACTAGCGTTGAAGAGCAGTTCTTC. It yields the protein CASSYGTSVEEQFF.

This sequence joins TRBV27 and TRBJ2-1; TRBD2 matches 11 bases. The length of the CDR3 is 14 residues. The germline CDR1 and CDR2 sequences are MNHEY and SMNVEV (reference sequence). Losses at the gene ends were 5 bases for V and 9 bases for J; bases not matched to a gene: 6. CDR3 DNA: TGTGCCAGCAGTCCGGGGACTAGCGGTCGTGAGCAGTTCTTC. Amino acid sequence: CASSPGTSGREQFF.

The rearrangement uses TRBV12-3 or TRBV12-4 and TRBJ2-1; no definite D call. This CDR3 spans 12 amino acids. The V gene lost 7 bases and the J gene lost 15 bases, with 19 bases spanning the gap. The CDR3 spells CASKRGEPTPFF. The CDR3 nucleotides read TGTGCCAGCAAACGAGGCGAACCGACTCCGTTCTTC.

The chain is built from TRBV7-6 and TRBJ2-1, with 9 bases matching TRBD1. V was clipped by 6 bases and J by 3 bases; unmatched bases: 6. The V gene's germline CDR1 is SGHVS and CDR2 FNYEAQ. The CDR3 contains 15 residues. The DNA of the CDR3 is TGTGCCAGCAGTCCTCGGGACAGGGACTACAATGAGCAGTTCTTC. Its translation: CASSPRDRDYNEQFF.

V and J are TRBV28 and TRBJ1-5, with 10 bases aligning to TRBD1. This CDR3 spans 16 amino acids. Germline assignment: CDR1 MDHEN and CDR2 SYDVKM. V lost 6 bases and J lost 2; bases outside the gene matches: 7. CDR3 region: CASRPTGGMGNQPQHF. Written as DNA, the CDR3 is TGTGCCAGCAGGCCGACAGGGGGCATGGGCAATCAGCCCCAGCATTTT.

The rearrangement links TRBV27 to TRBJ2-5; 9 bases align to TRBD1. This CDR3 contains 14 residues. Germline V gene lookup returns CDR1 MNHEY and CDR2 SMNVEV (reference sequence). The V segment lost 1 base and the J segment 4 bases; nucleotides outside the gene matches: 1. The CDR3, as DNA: TGTGCCAGCAGTTTATACAGGGGGCTAGAGACCCAGTACTTC. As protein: CASSLYRGLETQYF.

The CDR3 here is CASSIGTHQETQYF. In DNA form, the CDR3 reads TGTGCCAGTAGTATAGGGACACACCAAGAGACCCAGTACTTC. The chain is built from TRBV19 and TRBJ2-5, with D possibly TRBD1 on 5 matching bases. The CDR3 runs 14 residues. The germline CDR1 and CDR2 sequences are LNHDA and SQIVND (reference sequence). Trimming took 1 base from V and 0 from J, leaving 6 bases between them.

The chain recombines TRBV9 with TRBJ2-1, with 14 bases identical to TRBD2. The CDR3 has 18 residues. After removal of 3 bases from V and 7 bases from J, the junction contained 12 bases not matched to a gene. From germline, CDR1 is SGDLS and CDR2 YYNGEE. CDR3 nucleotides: TGTGCCAGCAGCGACCCGGGACTAGCGGGAGCAGGGGGGAATGAGCAGTTCTTC. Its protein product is CASSDPGLAGAGGNEQFF. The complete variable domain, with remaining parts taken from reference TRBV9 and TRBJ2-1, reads DSGVTQTPKHLITATGQRVTLRCSPRSGDLSVYWYQQSLDQGLQFLIQYYNGEERAKGNILERFSAQQFPDLHSELNLSSLELGDSALYFCASSDPGLAGAGGNEQFFGPGTRLTVL.

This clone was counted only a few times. The CDR3 protein is CASSRQKGPTTPGNTIYF. CDR3 DNA sequence: TGTGCCAGCAGTCGCCAAAAGGGACCTACGACGCCTGGAAACACCATATATTTT. V is TRBV6-6 and J is TRBJ1-3; D is perhaps TRBD1 (5 bases). Germline CDR1 and CDR2: MNHNY and SVGAGI (reference sequence). The CDR3 runs to 18 residues. Deletions cut 5 bases from V and 2 bases from J, with 22 bases between.

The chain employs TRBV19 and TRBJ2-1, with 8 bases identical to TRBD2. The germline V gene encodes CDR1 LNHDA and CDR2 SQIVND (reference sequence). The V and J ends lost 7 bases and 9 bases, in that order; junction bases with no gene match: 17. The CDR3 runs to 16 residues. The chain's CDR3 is CASTPGLSGSNGEQFF. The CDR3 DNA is TGTGCCAGTACCCCGGGTCTGAGCGGGAGTAATGGTGAGCAGTTCTTC.

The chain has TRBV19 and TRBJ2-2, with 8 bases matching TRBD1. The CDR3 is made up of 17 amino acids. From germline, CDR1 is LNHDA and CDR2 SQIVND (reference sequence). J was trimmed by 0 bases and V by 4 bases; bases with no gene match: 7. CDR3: CASSTLGTGPNTGELFF. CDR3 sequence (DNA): TGTGCCAGTAGTACCCTAGGGACAGGACCGAACACCGGGGAGCTGTTTTTT.

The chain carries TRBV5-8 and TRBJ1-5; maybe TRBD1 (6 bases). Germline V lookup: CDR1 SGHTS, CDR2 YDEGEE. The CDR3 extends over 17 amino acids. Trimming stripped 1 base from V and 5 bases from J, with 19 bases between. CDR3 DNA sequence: TGTGCCAGCAGCTTGAGGGGGACGGCAGGGCCCGATCAGCCCCAGCATTTT. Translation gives CASSLRGTAGPDQPQHF.

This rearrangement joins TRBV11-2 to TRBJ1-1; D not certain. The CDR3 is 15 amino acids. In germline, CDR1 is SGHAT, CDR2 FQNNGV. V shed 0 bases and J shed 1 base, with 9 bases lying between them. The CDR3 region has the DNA TGTGCCAGCAGCTTAGATGGCGGCGAGAACACTGAAGCTTTCTTT. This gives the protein CASSLDGGENTEAFF.

Here the CDR3 reads CASSLAGFDTEAFF. CDR3 nucleotides: TGTGCCAGCAGCTTAGCAGGGTTCGACACTGAAGCTTTCTTT. The chain combines TRBV7-8 with TRBJ1-1; no firm D call. Germline CDR1 SGHVS, CDR2 FQNEAQ. Trimming shortened V by 0 bases and J by 3 bases, and 8 bases separated the two germline ends. This CDR3 is 14 amino acids long. Full variable domain (missing parts from reference TRBV7-8 and TRBJ1-1): GAGVSQSPRYKVAKRGQDVALRCDPISGHVSLFWYQQALGQGPEFLTYFQNEAQLDKSGLPSDRFFAERPEGSVSTLKIQRTQQEDSAVYLCASSLAGFDTEAFFGQGTRLTVV.

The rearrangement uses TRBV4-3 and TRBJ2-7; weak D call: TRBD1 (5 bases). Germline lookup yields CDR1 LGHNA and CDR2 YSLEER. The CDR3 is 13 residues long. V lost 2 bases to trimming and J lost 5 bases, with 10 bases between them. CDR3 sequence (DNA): TGCGCCAGCAGCCAAAGCAGGGCCCACGAGCAGTACTTC. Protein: CASSQSRAHEQYF.

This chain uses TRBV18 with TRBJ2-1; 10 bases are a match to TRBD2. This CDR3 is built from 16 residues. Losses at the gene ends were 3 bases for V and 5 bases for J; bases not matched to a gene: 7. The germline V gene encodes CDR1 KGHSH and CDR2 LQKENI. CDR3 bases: TGTGCCAGCTCACCCACTAGCGGGAAGACTAACAATGAGCAGTTCTTC. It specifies CASSPTSGKTNNEQFF.

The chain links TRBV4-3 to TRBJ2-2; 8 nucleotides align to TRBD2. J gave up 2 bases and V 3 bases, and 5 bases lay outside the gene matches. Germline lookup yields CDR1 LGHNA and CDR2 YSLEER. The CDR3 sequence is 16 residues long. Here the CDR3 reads CASSHLGTSNTGELFF. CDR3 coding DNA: TGCGCCAGCAGCCATCTCGGGACTAGTAACACCGGGGAGCTGTTTTTT.

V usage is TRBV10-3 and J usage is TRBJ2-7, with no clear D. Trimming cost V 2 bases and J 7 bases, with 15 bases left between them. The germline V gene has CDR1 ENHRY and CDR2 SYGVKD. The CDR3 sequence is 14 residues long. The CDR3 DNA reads TGTGCCATCAGTGAGCCTCGAGGAGTAGTAGAGCAGTACTTC. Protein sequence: CAISEPRGVVEQYF.

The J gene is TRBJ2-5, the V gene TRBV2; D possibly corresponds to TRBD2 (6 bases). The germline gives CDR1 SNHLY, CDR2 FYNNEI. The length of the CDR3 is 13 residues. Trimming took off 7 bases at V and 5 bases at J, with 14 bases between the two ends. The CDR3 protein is CASMLGGGETQYF. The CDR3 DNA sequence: TGTGCCAGCATGTTGGGGGGAGGCGAGACCCAGTACTTC.

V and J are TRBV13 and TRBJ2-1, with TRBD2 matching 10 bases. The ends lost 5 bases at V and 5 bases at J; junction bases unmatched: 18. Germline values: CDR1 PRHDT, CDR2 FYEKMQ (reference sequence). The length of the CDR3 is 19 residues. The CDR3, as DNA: TGTGCCAGCAGCCCCAATACTTTCGGACTAGCGGACTTAAACAATGAGCAGTTCTTC. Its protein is CASSPNTFGLADLNNEQFF.